These 10 T cell receptor beta chains were all obtained from the same sample, sequenced in a study of OX40 agonist ivuxolimab in advanced cancers. The assay was immunoSEQ multiplex PCR, and TCRdb's table has in-frame clones only and misses some. Seen here are roughly 90,000 clones, 87% observed once, and the top ten hold approximately 1.5%. The sample in question was CD4+ or CD8+ T cells sorted from blood, obtained in a trial of the OX40 agonist ivuxolimab. The receptors originated from an adult with an advanced solid tumor such as melanoma, head and neck, liver or kidney cancer.

This clone came up once. The rearrangement joins TRBV4-3 to TRBJ2-7; TRBD1 matches at 8 bases. Trimming cost V 1 base and J 0 bases; bases outside gene matches: 2. This CDR3 has 15 residues. CDR1 and CDR2 from the germline V gene are LGHNA and YSLEER. The CDR3 here is CASSQGTGYSYEQYF. The CDR3, as DNA: TGCGCCAGCAGCCAAGGGACAGGGTACTCCTACGAGCAGTACTTC.

The rearrangement uses TRBV9 and TRBJ1-3; the D is unclear. The CDR3 extends over 15 amino acids. Trimming stripped 0 bases from V and 2 bases from J, with 9 bases between. Per germline, CDR1 SGDLS and CDR2 YYNGEE. CDR3 region: CASSVDPGTGNTIYF. The CDR3 DNA sequence: TGTGCCAGCAGCGTAGATCCGGGCACTGGAAACACCATATATTTT.

The gene calls are TRBV28 and TRBJ2-7; D could derive from TRBD1 or TRBD2 (6 bases each). The germline V gene has CDR1 MDHEN and CDR2 SYDVKM. The V end lost 5 bases, the J end lost 3 bases, and 17 bases lay between the germline ends. The CDR3 covers 15 residues. Here the CDR3 DNA reads TGTGCCAGCAGTGACCCCGGGAGCAGGGGCTACGAGCAGTACTTC. Translated, it gives CASSDPGSRGYEQYF.

The V call is TRBV11-2, the J call TRBJ2-3; D might be TRBD1 (6 bases). The CDR3 contains 15 residues. In germline, CDR1 is SGHAT, CDR2 FQNNGV. Trimming stripped 5 bases from V and 3 bases from J, with 15 bases between. CDR3 nucleotide sequence: TGTGCCAGCAGCCCCCACCCCACAGGGACAGATACGCAGTATTTT. It specifies CASSPHPTGTDTQYF.

The chain is built from TRBV30 and TRBJ1-5; D is possibly TRBD1 (6 bases). CDR3 size: 15 residues. V lost 2 bases, J lost 1 base, and 12 bases lay in between. Germline V gives CDR1 GTSNPN, CDR2 SVGIG (reference sequence). CDR3 DNA sequence: TGTGCCTGGAGTAGGGGGGGCAGAAGCAATCAGCCCCAGCATTTT. This sequence encodes CAWSRGGRSNQPQHF.

A few counts support this clone. The genes are TRBV30 and TRBJ1-5, with D tentatively TRBD1 (6 bases). V lost 5 bases, J lost 3 bases, and 17 bases lay in between. Looked up from germline, CDR1 is GTSNPN and CDR2 is SVGIG (reference sequence). The length of the CDR3 is 15 residues. CDR3 DNA sequence: TGTGCCTGGTGGTCGGCAGGGGCCTTCAATCAGCCCCAGCATTTT. Encoded protein: CAWWSAGAFNQPQHF.

The V call is TRBV19, the J call TRBJ1-1; D is unclear. The CDR3 consists of 16 residues. V lost 5 bases and J lost 2, with 18 bases in between. From germline, CDR1 is LNHDA and CDR2 SQIVND (reference sequence). The CDR3 is CASSPVVLADNTEAFF. CDR3 nucleotides: TGTGCCAGTAGTCCCGTCGTTCTGGCGGATAACACTGAAGCTTTCTTT.

The rearrangement uses TRBV30 and TRBJ2-3; D is unclear. Between the trimmed V and J ends, which lost 0 bases and 3 bases, there was a span of 13 bases. CDR3 size: 15 residues. Germline CDR1 is GTSNPN and CDR2 is SVGIG (reference sequence). The DNA for the CDR3 is TGTGCCTGGAGTGTACCCCCCCAAGTGACAGATACGCAGTATTTT. Translation gives CAWSVPPQVTDTQYF. The complete variable domain, with remaining parts taken from reference TRBV30 and TRBJ2-3, reads SQTIHQWPATLVQPVGSPLSLECTVEGTSNPNLYWYRQAAGRGLQLLFYSVGIGQISSEVPQNLSASRPQDRQFILSSKKLLLSDSGFYLCAWSVPPQVTDTQYFGPGTRLTVL.

This rearrangement joins TRBV5-6 to TRBJ2-1, with 10 bases matching TRBD2. CDR1 and CDR2 from the germline V gene are SGHDT and YYEEEE. This CDR3 contains 15 residues. J was trimmed by 12 bases and V by 1 base; bases with no gene match: 10. CDR3 sequence: CASSLRGTSGTTQFF. The CDR3 DNA reads as TGTGCCAGCAGCTTGCGAGGTACTAGCGGGACCACGCAGTTCTTC.

The V gene is TRBV4-2, the J gene TRBJ2-2; a possible D gene is TRBD1 (5 bases). CDR3 size: 16 residues. Trimming cost V 0 bases and J 5 bases, with 13 bases left between them. CDR1 LGHNA and CDR2 YNFKEQ come from the germline V gene. In DNA form, the CDR3 reads TGTGCCAGCAGCCAAGATCCTGGGGCGTCTACCGGGGAGCTGTTTTTT. It encodes CASSQDPGASTGELFF.